What follows is one T cell receptor beta chain and its context. Its target is not known. Profiled with immunoSEQ multiplex PCR; TCRdb holds only in-frame clones, not every one. The table has about 15,000 clones, more than 80% seen once. These data belong to a study of T cells in localized non-small cell lung cancer. Overall study findings and caveats: Because researchers sequenced only one region of the tumor, heterogeneity is still possible. With higher T cell density in blood came longer overall survival. Maximal T cell clonality occurred in uninvolved adjacent lung, with tumor ranking below it. Adjacent lung tissue had a median 57 of the top 100 clones found in the tumor.

The CDR3 runs to 15 residues. V dropped 0 bases and J dropped 11; count of bases not matched to a gene: 11. Germline CDR1 and CDR2: SGHRS and YFSETQ. The clonotype comes from a woman aged 35 to 75 with stage I lung adenocarcinoma. The input for sequencing was peripheral blood, taken before any cancer treatment. V is TRBV5-1 and J is TRBJ2-5; 9 bases fit TRBD2. DNA of the CDR3: TGCGCCAGCAGCTTGGTCGGTCTAGCGGGGAATGCTCAGTACTTC. This codes for CASSLVGLAGNAQYF.